Sequencing of this TCR beta chain was carried out in a study of T cells expressing NK-cell markers. Study in general: TCR beta repertoires came from sorted CD3+CD56+NKG2C+, CD3+CD56+NKG2C- and CD3+CD56-NKG2C+ T cells.

UMIs accompanied the 5'RACE template switching by which TCR beta cDNA was made. TCRdb reprocessed the 5' RACE reads, keeping one entry per CDR3 protein, no DNA. The sample has 550,000 to 600,000 distinct CDR3 sequences, and its top ten clones hold roughly 3.5%. CDR3 size: 17 residues. Germline V gene sequence: CDR1 SNHLY, CDR2 FYNNEI. The sequenced material came from blood T cells: a sorted CD56 or NKG2C T cell subset, CD4+ or CD8+ T cells, or bulk PBMC T cells (not recorded which). This chain connects TRBV2 to TRBJ2-1. The origin of this receptor is a man younger than 30 in good health. The CDR3 sequence is CASSVGSILSSYNEQFF.